This T cell receptor beta chain was identified during a study of T cell changes during pregnancy in multiple sclerosis. The CDR3 extends over 14 amino acids. V lost 2 bases and J lost 3, with 11 bases in between. Germline-derived CDR1 and CDR2 are MNHEY and SMNVEV (reference sequence). Libraries were prepared by immunoSEQ multiplex PCR; TCRdb keeps only in-frame clonotypes and omits some of them. The sample gives about 36,000 clones, 92% of which show up once; roughly 0.44% is in the top ten. This TCR came from a female donor with multiple sclerosis, enrolled in a pregnancy study. The sample in question was CD4+ T cells from peripheral blood mononuclear cells, obtained after pregnancy. The rearrangement joins TRBV27 to TRBJ2-7; TRBD2 is a possible D gene (6 bases). The CDR3 loop reads CASSLKAGFYEQYF. CDR3 coding DNA: TGTGCCAGCAGTTTAAAGGCGGGGTTCTACGAGCAGTACTTC.